The sequence of this TCR beta chain was determined in a study of technical replicates of blood from a few donors (dated by TCRdb to about 2017). Receptor amplification or capture employed the immunoSEQ multiplex PCR assay. This is the immuneACCESS table as TCRdb keeps it, with only in-frame sequences that have V and J called. A part of the clones is gone; compared with another copy, unresolved V genes explain less than half, and the rest is unexplained. This sample has over 50,000 clones in its table, and more than 75% of those were observed once. About 4.8% of the sample goes to the ten largest clones. Worth noting for this clone: Its cognate antigen has yet to be identified. Base qualities are not recorded, but no much larger clone differs from it by a single base.

The CDR3 runs 15 amino acids, cysteine and phenylalanine included. The kept DNA is CDR3 alone, 45 bases in frame from the first base. Trimmed from V: 5 bases; trimmed from J: 3 bases; junction bases lacking a gene match: 6. Based on the germline V gene, the CDR1 and CDR2 sequences are MNHEY and SVGAGI. Material for sequencing was PBMCs. This TCR was recovered from a human donor in good health. Some clones in this sample may be carry-over from other donors' samples. The V and J segments used are TRBV6-5 and TRBJ1-3; 8 bases in the middle match TRBD1. The CDR3 corresponds to CASSLDRANGNTIYF. The DNA sequence follows: TGTGCCAGCAGTCTGGACAGGGCAAATGGAAACACCATATATTTT.